This is a list of T cell receptor beta chains from one sample in a study of T cells in Graves' hyperthyroidism and ophthalmopathy. From the multiplex PCR reads, TCRdb called clonotypes with MiXCR, one entry per CDR3 protein. The data hold a few hundred thousand distinct CDR3 sequences, with 15% to 18% observed a single time. Sequencing used blood. The receptors originated from a woman aged 25 to 39 with Graves' hyperthyroidism. The CDR3 runs from the conserved cysteine through the conserved F or W. The D gene is left open where the match is weak. Rows may omit the clone size; those that give it use once, few, many or a size class.

CDR3aa: CASSLQGVEAFF
CDR3nt: TGTGCCAGCAGCCTACAGGGGGTTGAAGCTTTCTTT
d_gene: TRBD1
j_gene: TRBJ1-1
abundance: many
len: 12
v_gene: TRBV11-2

CDR3aa: CSVDQLAGVADTQYF
CDR3nt: TGCAGCGTTGACCAACTAGCGGGAGTTGCAGATACGCAGTATTTT
d_gene: TRBD2
j_gene: TRBJ2-3
abundance: few
len: 15
v_gene: TRBV29-1

CDR3aa: CASSLADRLSSYEQYF
CDR3nt: TGCGCCAGCAGCTTGGCCGACCGCCTGAGCTCCTACGAGCAGTACTTC
d_gene: NA
j_gene: TRBJ2-7
abundance: NA
len: 16
v_gene: TRBV11-1

CDR3aa: CASNDSTEQYF
CDR3nt: TGTGCCAGTAATGATAGCACCGAGCAGTACTTC
d_gene: NA
j_gene: TRBJ2-7
abundance: many
len: 11
v_gene: TRBV6-1

CDR3aa: CASSKGQSLNTEAFF
CDR3nt: TGTGCCAGCAGCAAAGGACAATCACTGAACACTGAAGCTTTCTTT
d_gene: NA
j_gene: TRBJ1-1
abundance: many
len: 15
v_gene: TRBV6-1

CDR3aa: CASSLLAGTYNEQFF
CDR3nt: TGTGCCAGCAGCTTACTAGCGGGCACATACAATGAGCAGTTCTTC
d_gene: TRBD2
j_gene: TRBJ2-1
abundance: many
len: 15
v_gene: TRBV7-3

CDR3aa: CASTRGGEYTDTQYF
CDR3nt: TGTGCCAGCACCCGAGGGGGGGAATATACAGATACGCAGTATTTT
d_gene: NA
j_gene: TRBJ2-3
abundance: NA
len: 15
v_gene: TRBV6-1

CDR3aa: CASSLGPSPHEQFF
CDR3nt: TGTGCCAGCAGCTTGGGTCCCAGCCCCCATGAGCAGTTCTTC
d_gene: NA
j_gene: TRBJ2-1
abundance: few
len: 14
v_gene: TRBV5-8

CDR3aa: CASSLVGYRRSTDTQYF
CDR3nt: TGTGCCAGCAGCTTGGTTGGCTACAGGAGAAGCACAGATACGCAGTATTTT
d_gene: NA
j_gene: TRBJ2-3
abundance: many
len: 17
v_gene: TRBV5-8

CDR3aa: CASSQSGFQNGDEQFF
CDR3nt: TGTGCCAGCAGCCAATCGGGGTTCCAGAACGGTGATGAGCAGTTCTTC
d_gene: NA
j_gene: TRBJ2-1
abundance: NA
len: 16
v_gene: TRBV3-1

CDR3aa: CASSPGTREAFF
CDR3nt: TGTGCCAGCAGTCCCGGGACGAGGGAAGCTTTCTTT
d_gene: NA
j_gene: TRBJ1-1
abundance: NA
len: 12
v_gene: TRBV28

CDR3aa: CAISIDRAHEQYF
CDR3nt: TGTGCCATCTCCATTGACAGGGCCCACGAGCAGTACTTC
d_gene: TRBD1
j_gene: TRBJ2-7
abundance: NA
len: 13
v_gene: TRBV10-3

CDR3aa: CASIRGQSSYEQYF
CDR3nt: TGTGCCAGCATTAGGGGACAGAGCTCCTACGAGCAGTACTTC
d_gene: TRBD1
j_gene: TRBJ2-7
abundance: NA
len: 14
v_gene: TRBV28

CDR3aa: CASSPYGDVNYGYTF
CDR3nt: TGTGCCAGCAGCCCATACGGTGACGTGAACTATGGCTACACCTTC
d_gene: NA
j_gene: TRBJ1-2
abundance: NA
len: 15
v_gene: TRBV27

CDR3aa: CASSSGQGTYEQYF
CDR3nt: TGTGCCAGCAGTTCGGGACAGGGGACCTACGAGCAGTACTTC
d_gene: TRBD1
j_gene: TRBJ2-7
abundance: many
len: 14
v_gene: TRBV28

CDR3aa: CASSLGQGHTGELFF
CDR3nt: TGCGCCAGCAGCCTGGGACAGGGGCACACCGGGGAGCTGTTTTTT
d_gene: TRBD1
j_gene: TRBJ2-2
abundance: NA
len: 15
v_gene: TRBV5-1

CDR3aa: CAWKAGGNTEAFF
CDR3nt: TGTGCCTGGAAGGCAGGGGGGAACACTGAAGCTTTCTTT
d_gene: TRBD1
j_gene: TRBJ1-1
abundance: few
len: 13
v_gene: TRBV30

CDR3aa: CASSSNPFFRTSRDNEQFF
CDR3nt: TGTGCCAGCAGCTCGAACCCATTCTTCAGGACTAGCCGTGACAATGAGCAGTTCTTC
d_gene: TRBD2
j_gene: TRBJ2-1
abundance: few
len: 19
v_gene: TRBV7-2

CDR3aa: CALVVWGSGNTIYF
CDR3nt: TGTGCCTTAGTCGTCTGGGGTTCTGGAAACACCATATATTTT
d_gene: NA
j_gene: TRBJ1-3
abundance: few
len: 14
v_gene: TRBV30

CDR3aa: CASSPASSNGELFF
CDR3nt: TGTGCCAGCAGTCCTGCCAGTTCTAATGGGGAGCTGTTTTTT
d_gene: NA
j_gene: TRBJ2-2
abundance: few
len: 14
v_gene: TRBV27

CDR3aa: CASSQDIEEKLFF
CDR3nt: TGTGCCAGCAGCCAAGACATAGAAGAAAAACTGTTTTTT
d_gene: NA
j_gene: TRBJ1-4
abundance: NA
len: 13
v_gene: TRBV7-9

CDR3aa: CASSPRQAPLGEQYF
CDR3nt: TGTGCCAGCAGCCCTCGTCAGGCCCCTCTGGGGGAGCAGTACTTC
d_gene: NA
j_gene: TRBJ2-7
abundance: few
len: 15
v_gene: TRBV7-7

CDR3aa: CAISEGGDTQYF
CDR3nt: TGTGCCATCAGTGAGGGGGGGGATACGCAGTATTTT
d_gene: NA
j_gene: TRBJ2-3
abundance: many
len: 12
v_gene: TRBV10-3

CDR3aa: CASSLASWLGQSRYNEQFF
CDR3nt: TGTGCCAGCAGCTTAGCATCGTGGTTGGGACAGTCTCGTTACAATGAGCAGTTCTTC
d_gene: TRBD1
j_gene: TRBJ2-1
abundance: few
len: 19
v_gene: TRBV13

CDR3aa: CASISLVYATCVSYNEQFF
CDR3nt: TGTGCCAGCATATCCCTGGTTTACGCCACCTGCGTGTCCTACAATGAGCAGTTCTTC
d_gene: NA
j_gene: TRBJ2-1
abundance: few
len: 19
v_gene: TRBV25-1

CDR3aa: CSALSTGGFYNEQFF
CDR3nt: TGCAGTGCCCTTTCAACAGGGGGCTTCTACAATGAGCAGTTCTTC
d_gene: TRBD1
j_gene: TRBJ2-1
abundance: few
len: 15
v_gene: TRBV20-1

CDR3aa: CASSLVSFESQYF
CDR3nt: TGCGCCAGCAGCTTGGTTAGTTTTGAGTCCCAGTACTTC
d_gene: NA
j_gene: TRBJ2-5
abundance: NA
len: 13
v_gene: TRBV5-1

CDR3aa: CASSISLGSLAGAYTGELFF
CDR3nt: TGTGCCAGTAGTATTTCGCTCGGTTCTTTAGCGGGAGCGTACACCGGGGAGCTGTTTTTT
d_gene: TRBD2
j_gene: TRBJ2-2
abundance: few
len: 20
v_gene: TRBV19

CDR3aa: CAWSPGTDYGYTF
CDR3nt: TGTGCCTGGAGTCCCGGGACCGACTATGGCTACACCTTC
d_gene: NA
j_gene: TRBJ1-2
abundance: NA
len: 13
v_gene: TRBV30

CDR3aa: CASSTRPDGDGYTF
CDR3nt: TGTGCCAGCAGCACCCGTCCGGATGGGGATGGCTACACCTTC
d_gene: NA
j_gene: TRBJ1-2
abundance: NA
len: 14
v_gene: TRBV11-2

CDR3aa: CASSPRTGIEQYF
CDR3nt: TGTGCCAGCAGCCCCCGAACAGGGATCGAGCAGTACTTC
d_gene: NA
j_gene: TRBJ2-7
abundance: few
len: 13
v_gene: TRBV7-6

CDR3aa: CATREASGTPPYEQYF
CDR3nt: TGCGCCACCCGGGAGGCTAGCGGGACTCCCCCCTACGAGCAGTACTTC
d_gene: TRBD2
j_gene: TRBJ2-7
abundance: NA
len: 16
v_gene: TRBV5-1

CDR3aa: CASSFSGWGEQFF
CDR3nt: TGTGCCAGCAGTTTCTCCGGCTGGGGTGAGCAGTTCTTC
d_gene: NA
j_gene: TRBJ2-1
abundance: many
len: 13
v_gene: TRBV27

CDR3aa: CSARDTVASLTYNEQFF
CDR3nt: TGCAGTGCTAGAGATACGGTAGCGAGCCTGACCTACAATGAGCAGTTCTTC
d_gene: NA
j_gene: TRBJ2-1
abundance: few
len: 17
v_gene: TRBV20-1

CDR3aa: CSAPMWDNYEQYF
CDR3nt: TGCAGTGCTCCGATGTGGGACAACTACGAGCAGTACTTC
d_gene: NA
j_gene: TRBJ2-7
abundance: NA
len: 13
v_gene: TRBV20-1

CDR3aa: CASRNGDWTSYQPQHF
CDR3nt: TGTGCCAGCAGGAACGGAGATTGGACATCATATCAGCCCCAGCATTTT
d_gene: NA
j_gene: TRBJ1-5
abundance: many
len: 16
v_gene: TRBV6-1

CDR3aa: CSAEDRTVSGETQYF
CDR3nt: TGCAGTGCTGAGGACCGGACAGTTTCTGGTGAGACCCAGTACTTC
d_gene: NA
j_gene: TRBJ2-5
abundance: many
len: 15
v_gene: TRBV20-1

CDR3aa: CSARDPERMEQYF
CDR3nt: TGCAGTGCTAGAGACCCCGAACGAATGGAGCAGTACTTC
d_gene: NA
j_gene: TRBJ2-7
abundance: many
len: 13
v_gene: TRBV20-1